This T cell receptor (beta chain) was recorded in a study of identical twins listed by TCRdb under 2016. As for the study more broadly: To test whether fetal clonotypes persist, the study used deep sequencing on TCR alpha and beta repertoires from monozygotic twins, unrelated adults of various ages, and cord blood. To rule out contamination, the twin experiments were replicated at different times with different library preparation protocols.

Every donor in the study was a healthy Caucasian. The twin cohort comprised three pairs of female monozygotic twins, all aged about 18 to 29 years. Miltenyi CD45RO+ enrichment and human naive T-cell isolation kits were used to isolate memory (CD45RO+) and naive T cells from PBMC. Libraries were prepared through 5' RACE. TCRdb lists the instrument as Illumina HiSeq 2000. A universal primer binding site was introduced by template switching, and a unique molecular identifier was present in the final cDNA, enabling accurate counting of TCR cDNA molecules. First-strand cDNA for TCR alpha and beta chains was synthesized from specific primers in the conserved constant-segment region. To control for contamination, each cDNA library was double barcoded with a SMART-Mk sample barcode plus Illumina barcodes. Two successive PCR steps introduced TruSeq adapter sequences along with Illumina sample barcodes. The Illumina HiSeq platform was used with custom primers to sequence TCR alpha and beta cDNA libraries. Concerning the study's data processing: Raw reads were processed with MiGEC to extract unique molecular identifiers, and MiXCR was used to determine CDR3 positions. For each individual, recombination models were inferred using an EM algorithm with the repgenHMM and IGoR tools. The analysis of shared clonotypes was done with the tcR package in R, with sharing normalized by the product of cloneset sizes. To study raw recombination free of thymic and clonal selection effects, out-of-frame nonproductive sequences were analyzed. The raw public reads went through TCRdb reprocessing: fastp at Q25, MiXCR clone calling, in-frame beta chains kept. One record per CDR3 amino acid sequence lists the most common genes and DNA. Clone size and V and J calls follow TCRdb, not the original study. For this sample there are 200,000 to 250,000 distinct CDR3 sequences; 5.5% to 7% appear just once. The top ten clonotypes cover 3.6% of the sample.

Summary of the overall study and its limitations: Compared with coincidental sharing between unrelated individuals, out-of-frame TCR alpha sequences shared between twins had an excess of sequences with low generation probability. Zero-insertion analyses could be partly confounded by invariant T cells such as MAIT and iNKT, although diverse VJ usage argued against such confounding for most clonotypes. Because the same donors could not be followed over many years, conclusions were based on cross-sectional statistical analysis. Abundant cord blood beta clonotypes had fewer insertions, young adult naive repertoires showed a similar but weaker trend, and memory repertoires showed no such trend. The excess sharing between twins in beta out-of-frame sequences was weaker because fewer shared sequences reduced the signal-to-noise ratio. Recombination models systematically underestimated out-of-frame TCR alpha sharing in monozygotic twins but agreed with sharing between unrelated individuals.

Reading the germline V gene (reference sequence) gives CDR1 DFQATT and CDR2 SNEGSKA. Taken from cysteine to phenylalanine, the CDR3 has 15 residues. Solely the CDR3 DNA is kept, with 45 bases framed from the first base. V gives up 2 bases and J gives up 9 bases, and the segment between their germline ends measures 23 bases. Points on this clonotype: Its antigen is unknown. Base quality data are lacking; no much larger clone is found one base away.

These records were also assigned to another study, of yellow fever vaccine responses in identical twins. The second investigation adds: According to the authors, the vaccine-induced T cell response in identical twins seemed to be partly convergent and partly specific to each individual. In identical twins, the study followed T cell clones that responded to the vaccine with precision.

The receptor's source is a woman under 30 in good health. The chain couples TRBV20-1 to TRBJ2-7; matching of 5 bases hints at TRBD2 as the D gene. The sample comprised memory (CD45RO+) T cells sorted from blood. The cell subset or site tag for this specimen amounts to: CD45RO+ enriched T cells. At the DNA level, the sequence is TGCAGTGCTAGATCCCCCCCGGGAACAACTTCGGGGCAGTACTTC. Its translation reads: CSARSPPGTTSGQYF.